A selection of T cell receptor beta chains follows, all from one sample in a study of cytomegalovirus exposure and HLA in healthy donors. The protocol was immunoSEQ multiplex PCR, while the TCRdb copy is restricted to in-frame clones and leaves out a portion. This sample has approximately 65,000 clones, with about nine tenths found just once. Sequencing was performed on PBMCs. All receptors derive from a man between 18 and 35 years old in good health and CMV-seronegative. The CDR3 runs from the conserved cysteine through the conserved F or W. Each record gives: D gene, V gene, J gene, clone size, CDR3 protein, CDR3 DNA. The D gene is left open where the match is weak. Size tells how often a clone was seen (once, few, many) or the class of an expanded clone, and some rows leave it out.

>NA|TRBV7-3|TRBJ2-3|NA
CASSSYTDTQYF
TGTGCCAGCAGCTCGTACACAGATACGCAGTATTTT
>TRBD1|TRBV5-1|TRBJ2-4|NA
CASSLSDIWDRDLAKNIQYF
TGCGCCAGCAGCTTGTCTGATATTTGGGACAGGGACCTAGCCAAAAACATTCAGTACTTC
>NA|TRBV11-2|TRBJ1-1|once
CASSLTGPSEAFF
TGTGCCAGCAGCTTAACAGGCCCGTCTGAAGCTTTCTTT
>NA|TRBV19|TRBJ2-7|few
CASRSGNYEQYF
TGTGCCAGTAGGTCAGGAAACTACGAGCAGTACTTC
>TRBD1|TRBV19|TRBJ2-2|NA
CASSKLTGSRAGELFF
TGTGCCAGTAGTAAACTGACAGGGAGTAGGGCCGGGGAGCTGTTTTTT
>TRBD2|TRBV9|TRBJ2-7|NA
CASSVMGTSQPHEQYF
TGTGCCAGCAGCGTAATGGGGACTAGTCAACCCCACGAGCAGTACTTC
>NA|TRBV27|TRBJ2-2|NA
CASTPLFGTGNTGELFF
TGTGCCAGCACACCCCTTTTCGGGACTGGAAACACCGGGGAGCTGTTTTTT
>TRBD1|TRBV7-6|TRBJ1-5|NA
CASSLAGTVSNQPQHF
TGTGCCAGCAGCTTAGCCGGGACAGTTAGCAATCAGCCCCAGCATTTT
>NA|TRBV7-9|TRBJ2-7|NA
CASSFSGLLREQYF
TGTGCCAGCAGCTTTTCGGGACTCCTCCGCGAGCAGTACTTC
>TRBD1|TRBV6-5|TRBJ2-7|few
CASSPQQGVYEQYF
TGTGCCAGCAGCCCCCAGCAGGGGGTGTACGAGCAGTACTTC